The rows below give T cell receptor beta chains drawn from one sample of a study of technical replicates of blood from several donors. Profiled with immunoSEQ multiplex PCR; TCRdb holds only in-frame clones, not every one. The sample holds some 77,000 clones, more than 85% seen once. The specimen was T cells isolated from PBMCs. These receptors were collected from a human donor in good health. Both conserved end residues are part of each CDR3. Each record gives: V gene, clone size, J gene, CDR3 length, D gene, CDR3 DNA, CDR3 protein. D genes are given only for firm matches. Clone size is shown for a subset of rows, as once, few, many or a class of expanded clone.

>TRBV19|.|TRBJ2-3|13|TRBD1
TGTGCCAGCGGACAGGGCAGCACAGATACGCAGTATTTT
CASGQGSTDTQYF
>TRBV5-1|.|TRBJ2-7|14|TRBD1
TGCGCCAGCAGCTTATACAGGGGCGTGAGCGAGCAGTACTTC
CASSLYRGVSEQYF
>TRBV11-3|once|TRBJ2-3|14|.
TGTGCCAGCAGCTTTTCACGAGGCGCAGATACGCAGTATTTT
CASSFSRGADTQYF
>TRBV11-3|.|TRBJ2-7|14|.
TGTGCCAGCAGCCCTCTTCGGGTGAGCTACGAGCAGTACTTC
CASSPLRVSYEQYF
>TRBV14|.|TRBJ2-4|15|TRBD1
TGTGCCAGCAGCCCGACAGGGGGCGCCGGGTACATTCAGTACTTC
CASSPTGGAGYIQYF
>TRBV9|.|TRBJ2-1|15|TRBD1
TGTGCCAGCAGCCCAGATCGACAGGGGTGGAATGAGCAGTTCTTC
CASSPDRQGWNEQFF
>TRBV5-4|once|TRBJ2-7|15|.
TGTGCCAGCAGCCATCTAGATAACAATTACTACGAGCAGTACTTC
CASSHLDNNYYEQYF
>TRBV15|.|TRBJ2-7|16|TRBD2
TGTGCCACCAGCAGAGAATGGGCGGGAGCAAGCTACGAGCAGTACTTC
CATSREWAGASYEQYF
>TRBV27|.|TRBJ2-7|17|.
TGTGCCAGCAGTATTAGACTAGGGGCGGGTGGGTCCTACGAGCAGTACTTC
CASSIRLGAGGSYEQYF
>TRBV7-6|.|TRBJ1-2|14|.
TGTGCCAGCAGCCTTGGGACACCCATCTATGGCTACACCTTC
CASSLGTPIYGYTF
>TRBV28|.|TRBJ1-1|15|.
TGTGCCAGCAGTTCCCCCCGGAGGGGCTACACTGAAGCTTTCTTT
CASSSPRRGYTEAFF
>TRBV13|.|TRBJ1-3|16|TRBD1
TGTGCCAGCAGCCTATACACAGGGGGCGATGGAAACACCATATATTTT
CASSLYTGGDGNTIYF
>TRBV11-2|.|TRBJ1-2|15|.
TGTGCCAGCAGCTTAGATCGGGACACACGCTATGGCTACACCTTC
CASSLDRDTRYGYTF
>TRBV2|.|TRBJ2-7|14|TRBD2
TGTGCCAGCACAGCGACTAGCGGTTCCTACGAGCAGTACTTC
CASTATSGSYEQYF
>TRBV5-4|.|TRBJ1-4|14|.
TGTGCCAGCAGCTTCTGGGGAGGGGAAGAAAAACTGTTTTTT
CASSFWGGEEKLFF
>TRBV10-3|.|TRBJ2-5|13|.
TGTGCCATCAGTGAGTCAGCTGGAGAGACCCAGTACTTC
CAISESAGETQYF
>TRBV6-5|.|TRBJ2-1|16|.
TGTGCCAGCAGTTACCACGAGCGGAGCTCCTACAATGAGCAGTTCTTC
CASSYHERSSYNEQFF
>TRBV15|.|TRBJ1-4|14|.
TGTGCCACCAGCAGAGACGAGGGTGGTGAAAAACTGTTTTTT
CATSRDEGGEKLFF
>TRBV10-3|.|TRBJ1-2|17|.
TGTGCCATCAGTGAGTCGACTGACAGATTAAAAATCTATGGCTACACCTTC
CAISESTDRLKIYGYTF
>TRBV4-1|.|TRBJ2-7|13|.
TGCGCCAGCAGCCAAGCATCAGGCTACGAGCAGTACTTC
CASSQASGYEQYF
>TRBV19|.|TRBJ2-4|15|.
TGTGCCAGTAGTCTCGCCGGGTCGAATTTAAACATTCAGTACTTC
CASSLAGSNLNIQYF
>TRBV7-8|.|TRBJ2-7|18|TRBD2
TGTGCCAGCAGCCCCATACTAGCGGGAGGGCCCAACGCCTACGAGCAGTACTTC
CASSPILAGGPNAYEQYF
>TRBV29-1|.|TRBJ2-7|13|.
TGCAGCGTAGGGACAACCCTATATAGAGAGCAGTACTTC
CSVGTTLYREQYF
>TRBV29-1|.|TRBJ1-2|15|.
TGCAGCGTTGAAGATCTGAACAGGGCGGGCTATGGCTACACCTTC
CSVEDLNRAGYGYTF
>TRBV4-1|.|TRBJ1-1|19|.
TGCGCCAGCAGCCAAGAAATGGGGCGAGAAGGGATTAAAAACACTGAAGCTTTCTTT
CASSQEMGREGIKNTEAFF
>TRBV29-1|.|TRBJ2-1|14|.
TGCAGCGTTGCCATCCAGCGGATCTACAATGAGCAGTTCTTC
CSVAIQRIYNEQFF
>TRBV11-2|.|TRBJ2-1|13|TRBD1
TGTGCCAGCAGTAGGACAGGGAGGAATGAGCAGTTCTTC
CASSRTGRNEQFF
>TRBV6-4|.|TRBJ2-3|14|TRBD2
TGTGCCAGCAGTTCTAGCGGGAGCACAGATACGCAGTATTTT
CASSSSGSTDTQYF
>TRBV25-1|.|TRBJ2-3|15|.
TGTGCCAGCAGTGAATATGGGGGAGGAGGGGATACGCAGTATTTT
CASSEYGGGGDTQYF
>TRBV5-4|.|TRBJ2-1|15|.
TGTGCCAGCAGCTTGGACGGGTCCTCCTACAATGAGCAGTTCTTC
CASSLDGSSYNEQFF
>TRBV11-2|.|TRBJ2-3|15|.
TGTGCCAGCAGTCTCCTAGGGAGCGGCACAGATACGCAGTATTTT
CASSLLGSGTDTQYF
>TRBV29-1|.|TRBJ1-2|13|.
TGCAGCGTCGGAAAAGGAGGTGACTATGGCTACACCTTC
CSVGKGGDYGYTF
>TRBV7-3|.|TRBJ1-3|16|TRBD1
TGTGCCAGCAGTTTAACCCCAGGGGGCTCTGGAAACACCATATATTTT
CASSLTPGGSGNTIYF
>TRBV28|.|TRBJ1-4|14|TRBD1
TGTGCCAGCAGTGGGACAGGCAACAATGAAAAACTGTTTTTT
CASSGTGNNEKLFF
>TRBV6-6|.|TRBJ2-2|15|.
TGTGCCAGCACCCTAATCAGGGGCTACACCGGGGAGCTGTTTTTT
CASTLIRGYTGELFF
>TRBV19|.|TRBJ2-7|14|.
TGTGCCAGTAGTATACCAGCGGGCACCTACGAGCAGTACTTC
CASSIPAGTYEQYF
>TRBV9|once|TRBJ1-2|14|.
TGTGCCAGCAGCGTAGGAGGGACTAACTATGGCTACACCTTC
CASSVGGTNYGYTF
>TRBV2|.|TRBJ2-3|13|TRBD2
TGTGCCATCACGACTAGCGAGACAGATACGCAGTATTTT
CAITTSETDTQYF
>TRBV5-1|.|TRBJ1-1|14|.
TGCGCCAGCAGCTCGCAGGGTCTGAACACTGAAGCTTTCTTT
CASSSQGLNTEAFF
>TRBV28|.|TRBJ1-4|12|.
TGTGCCAGCTGGTCAGTTAATGAAAAACTGTTTTTT
CASWSVNEKLFF
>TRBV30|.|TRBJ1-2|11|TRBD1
TGTGCCTTTTCAGGGGGCTATGGCTACACCTTC
CAFSGGYGYTF
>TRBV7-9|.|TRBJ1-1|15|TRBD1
TGTGCCAGCAGCTCAGGGGGTAGGGAGAACACTGAAGCTTTCTTT
CASSSGGRENTEAFF
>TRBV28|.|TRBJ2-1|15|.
TGTGCCAGCAGTTTATCCCTGGCGGACTACAATGAGCAGTTCTTC
CASSLSLADYNEQFF
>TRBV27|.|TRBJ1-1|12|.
TGTGCCAGCAGTTGGGGGGGCACTGAAGCTTTCTTT
CASSWGGTEAFF
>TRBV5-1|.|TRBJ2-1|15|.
TGCGCCAGCAATCTGGAGGTAGCGGCTAGCAATGAGCAGTTCTTC
CASNLEVAASNEQFF
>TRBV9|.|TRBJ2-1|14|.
TGTGCCAGCAGCGTAGCAGGCGCGAGCAATGAGCAGTTCTTC
CASSVAGASNEQFF
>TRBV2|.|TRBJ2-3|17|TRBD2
TGTGCCAGCAGTGGAGAAGCGGGAGGAGCCCATACAGATACGCAGTATTTT
CASSGEAGGAHTDTQYF
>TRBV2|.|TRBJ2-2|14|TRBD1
TGTGCCAGCATCTGGGACAGGGCCACCGGGGAGCTGTTTTTT
CASIWDRATGELFF
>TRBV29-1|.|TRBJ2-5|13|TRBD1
TGCAGCGTAGGACAGGGGGCCAGGGAGACCCAGTACTTC
CSVGQGARETQYF